This TCR beta chain originates from a study of beta chain features in type 1 diabetes. Study-wide points: Type 1 diabetes patients had moderately but significantly shorter TCRB CDR3s in all four CD4+ subsets. The study found that naive, central memory and Treg TCRB repertoires appeared more similar in patients than in healthy donors. Type 1 diabetes patients showed fewer insertions and more deletions at VDJ junctions.

Every bit of the isolated RNA underwent reverse transcription, so sequencing read expressed TCRB transcripts. About 3.6 million reads on average were seen across naive, central memory and regulatory T cell samples. The table came from immunoSEQ multiplex PCR; TCRdb's copy has only in-frame clones and leaves some out. The table has about 280,000 clones, 15% seen once. CDR1 and CDR2 (germline): SGHNT, YYREEE (reference sequence). This CDR3 spans 17 amino acids. Germline trimming cut 3 bases from V and 2 bases from J; bases unmatched to any gene: 11. Naive, central memory, regulatory and stem cell-like memory cells within the CD4+ compartment were sorted using CD45RO/CCR7/CD25/CD127/CD95/CD27. This clone was seen only a few times. What it binds is unknown.

The receptor's source is a man aged 18 to 29 with type 1 diabetes. This rearrangement joins TRBV5-4 to TRBJ2-3; 8 bases are a match to TRBD1. The sample comprised naive CD4+ T cells from blood. CDR3 loop: CASSYPLGQGYTDTQYF. CDR3 sequence (DNA): TGTGCCAGCAGCTATCCTCTCGGACAGGGATACACAGATACGCAGTATTTT.